Below, 26 T cell receptor beta chains from the same sample are listed, as sequenced in a study of T cells in Graves' hyperthyroidism and ophthalmopathy (dated by TCRdb to between 2018 and 2020). The library was produced with multiplex PCR. Sequenced using an Illumina HiSeq 2000. Amplification of TCR beta CDR3 regions was carried out from RNA transcripts. The first round of RT-PCR for the TCR CDR3 was performed with the HTBI primer set and the Qiagen OneStep RT-PCR kit. TCRdb reran the public reads through fastp at Q25 and MiXCR, keeping productive beta chains. Under each unique CDR3 protein, matching rows form one entry showing the most common genes and DNA. In this sample the table shows a few hundred thousand distinct CDR3 sequences, 14% of which occur a single time. The leading ten clones occupy over 11% of the sample. Source material: blood. All receptors come from a woman aged 35 to 49 with Graves' hyperthyroidism.

The chain links TRBV28 to TRBJ1-1; D is perhaps TRBD1 (6 bases). Per the germline V gene, CDR1 is MDHEN and CDR2 is SYDVKM. This CDR3 region has 15 residues. Trimming took 0 bases from V and 1 from J, leaving 9 bases between them. DNA for the CDR3: TGTGCCAGCAGTTTATGGACAGGTGGGAACACTGAAGCTTTCTTT. Protein product: CASSLWTGGNTEAFF.

The genes are TRBV15 and TRBJ2-7, with a weak D call TRBD1 (5 bases). Germline-derived CDR1 and CDR2 are LNHNV and YYDKDF (reference sequence). Trimming stripped 2 bases from V and 7 bases from J, with 15 bases between. The CDR3 runs to 14 residues. The CDR3: CATSRLTGPEEQYF. The DNA for the CDR3 is TGTGCCACCAGCAGATTAACAGGTCCGGAGGAGCAGTACTTC.

The chain has TRBV6-1 and TRBJ2-6, with D hard to call. The germline gives CDR1 MNHNS, CDR2 SASEGT. Trimming removed 10 bases at V and 0 bases at J, with 7 bases between. The CDR3 has 13 amino acids. The CDR3 sequence is CATDTSGANVLTF. In nucleotides, the CDR3 is TGTGCCACGGATACCTCTGGGGCCAACGTCCTGACTTTC.

Remarks on this clonotype: A much larger clone lies a single base off, so this may be a read error. The V call is TRBV27, the J call TRBJ1-5; a possible D gene is TRBD1 (6 bases). The CDR3 sequence is 16 residues long. Trimming pared 6 bases from V and 5 bases from J, leaving 20 bases between. CDR1 MNHEY and CDR2 SMNVEV come from the germline V gene (reference sequence). Here the CDR3 DNA reads TGTGCCAGCAGCCGAGCTCCACAGGGTTCTCATCAGCCCCAGCATTTT. Its translation: CASSRAPQGSHQPQHF.

This clonotype was seen many times. V and J are TRBV4-1 and TRBJ2-3; 10 bases align to TRBD2. Germline V CDR1 and CDR2: MGHRA, YSYEKL. The CDR3 runs 16 residues. V lost 1 base to trimming and J lost 3 bases; unmatched junction nucleotides: 4. The CDR3 nucleotides are TGCGCCAGCAGCCAAGGATCACTAGCGGGGACAGATACGCAGTATTTT. Translation: CASSQGSLAGTDTQYF.

A note on this clonotype: This may arise from a read error, as a much more abundant clone is one base away. The rearrangement joins TRBV2 to TRBJ1-1; D uncertain. Trimming shortened V by 8 bases and J by 6 bases, and 19 bases separated the two germline ends. Germline assignment: CDR1 SNHLY and CDR2 FYNNEI. The CDR3 sequence is 14 residues long. The CDR3 DNA reads as TGTGCCAGCGGTGGGAGGCAGGTTGGACCTGAAGCTTTCTTT. It yields the protein CASGGRQVGPEAFF.

The sample holds many counts of this clonotype. The V and J genes are TRBV5-1 and TRBJ1-1; D call uncertain. Germline-derived CDR1 and CDR2 are SGHRS and YFSETQ. Trimming cost V 0 bases and J 6 bases, with 12 bases left between them. The CDR3 has 14 residues. This chain's CDR3 is CASSLAGGYPEAFF. CDR3 nucleotides: TGCGCCAGCAGCTTGGCCGGCGGATACCCTGAAGCTTTCTTT.

This clonotype was picked up many times. The V gene is TRBV3-1, the J gene TRBJ1-1, with D possibly being TRBD1 (5 bases). Trimming removed 3 bases from V and 1 base from J, with 9 bases in between. The CDR3 extends over 14 amino acids. From germline, CDR1 is LGHDT and CDR2 YNNKEL (reference sequence). CDR3: CASSHRQTNTEAFF. The CDR3 DNA reads TGTGCCAGCAGCCATCGACAGACGAACACTGAAGCTTTCTTT.

The V and J genes are TRBV20-1 and TRBJ1-2; the D is unclear. The CDR3 is made up of 9 amino acids. V lost 5 bases and J 13 bases, leaving 11 bases between the germline ends. Germline CDR1 and CDR2: DFQATT and SNEGSKA (reference sequence). CDR3 coding DNA: TGCAGTGCTCAAGGCTCGGGCACCTTC. Its protein product is CSAQGSGTF.

This clonotype was found many times. The genes are TRBV30 and TRBJ2-1; D is unresolved. The CDR3 consists of 11 residues. V was pared by 0 bases and J by 8 bases, with 5 bases between. Germline-derived CDR1 and CDR2 are GTSNPN and SVGIG (reference sequence). The CDR3 bases are TGTGCCTGGAGTGTAATGGATGAGCAGTTCTTC. Translation: CAWSVMDEQFF. The variable domain in full, completed from reference TRBV30 and TRBJ2-1, reads SQTIHQWPATLVQPVGSPLSLECTVEGTSNPNLYWYRQAAGRGLQLLFYSVGIGQISSEVPQNLSASRPQDRQFILSSKKLLLSDSGFYLCAWSVMDEQFFGPGTRLTVL.

There are many counts of this clonotype. V is TRBV3-1 and J is TRBJ2-1; no clear D gene. The germline gives CDR1 LGHDT, CDR2 YNNKEL (reference sequence). The V gene lost 1 base and the J gene lost 0 bases, with 10 bases spanning the gap. The CDR3 consists of 16 residues. CDR3 sequence reads: CASSQVPDSSYNEQFF. CDR3 sequence (DNA): TGTGCCAGCAGCCAAGTACCGGATAGCTCCTACAATGAGCAGTTCTTC.

This clonotype appeared many times. The chain couples TRBV2 to TRBJ1-5; maybe TRBD1 (6 bases). CDR3 length: 15 amino acids. V gave up 3 bases and J gave up 0 bases, with 9 bases separating them. Germline CDR1 and CDR2: SNHLY and FYNNEI. CDR3 protein: CASSDRGDSNQPQHF. CDR3 sequence (DNA): TGTGCCAGCAGTGACAGGGGAGATAGCAATCAGCCCCAGCATTTT.

The table lists this clonotype with many counts. This chain connects TRBV11-3 to TRBJ2-3; D gene uncertain. Germline values: CDR1 SGHNT, CDR2 YENEEA. The CDR3 consists of 16 residues. Trimming took off 1 base at V and 1 base at J, with 12 bases between the two ends. Written as DNA, the CDR3 is TGTGCCAGCAGCTTAGGTAGTGGTGTCGGCACAGATACGCAGTATTTT. Residues: CASSLGSGVGTDTQYF.

This clonotype was recorded at least ten times. The rearrangement joins TRBV28 to TRBJ1-2, with D hard to call. Germline lookup yields CDR1 MDHEN and CDR2 SYDVKM. V lost 1 base and J lost 8, with 5 bases in between. The CDR3 is 11 amino acids. CDR3 protein: CASSLFKGYTF. The CDR3 DNA reads TGTGCCAGCAGTTTATTCAAGGGCTACACCTTC.

The chain has TRBV7-9 and TRBJ1-2; maybe TRBD1 (5 bases). CDR3 size: 15 residues. Germline lookup yields CDR1 SEHNR and CDR2 FQNEAQ (reference sequence). Trimming stripped 5 bases from V and 0 bases from J, with 13 bases between. The CDR3 bases are TGTGCCAGCAGCCAGACAGATGATACTAACTATGGCTACACCTTC. Protein sequence: CASSQTDDTNYGYTF.

The V call is TRBV5-1, the J call TRBJ2-2, with TRBD1 matching 7 bases. The CDR3 sequence is 15 residues long. Germline trimming cut 0 bases from V and 7 bases from J; bases unmatched to any gene: 6. Germline V CDR1 and CDR2: SGHRS, YFSETQ. CDR3 nucleotides: TGCGCCAGCAGCTTGGCACAGGGGTATAACGGGGAGCTGTTTTTT. It encodes CASSLAQGYNGELFF.

In its sample, this clonotype was seen a few times. This chain connects TRBV6-1 to TRBJ2-7; 9 positions agree with TRBD1. Germline V gene data show CDR1 as MNHNS and CDR2 as SASEGT. Trimming removed 10 bases from V and 2 bases from J; junction bases left unmatched: 6. This CDR3 spans 13 amino acids. The CDR3 sequence: CATRQGVTYEQYF. CDR3 bases: TGTGCCACCAGACAGGGGGTAACCTACGAGCAGTACTTC.

About this clonotype: The CDR3 does not close with the conserved phenylalanine or tryptophan, likely indicating a read error. The genes are TRBV27 and TRBJ2-7, with no clear D. This CDR3 spans 13 amino acids. Germline V gene lookup returns CDR1 MNHEY and CDR2 SMNVEV (reference sequence). V was shortened by 5 bases and J by 2 bases, with 10 bases between the two germline ends. The CDR3 protein is CASSTKFPYEQYL. DNA for the CDR3: TGTGCCAGCAGTACCAAGTTCCCCTACGAGCAGTACCTC.

Only a few counts were recorded for this clonotype. This sequence joins TRBV6-1 and TRBJ2-7; perhaps TRBD1 as D (6 bases). The germline gives CDR1 MNHNS, CDR2 SASEGT. Trimming cost V 6 bases and J 2 bases, with 17 bases left between them. The CDR3 spans 15 residues. The DNA of the CDR3 is TGTGCCAGCAGCAACCCGGAGACAGGTCCCTACGAGCAGTACTTC. Its protein product is CASSNPETGPYEQYF.

This clonotype was counted ten times or more. V gene TRBV9 combines with J gene TRBJ2-7; TRBD2 aligns across 10 bases. Per the germline V gene, CDR1 is SGDLS and CDR2 is YYNGEE. V gave up 4 bases and J gave up 3 bases; unmatched junction bases: 7. This CDR3 is 15 amino acids long. CDR3 protein: CASSTRLAGIYEQYF. CDR3 sequence (DNA): TGTGCCAGCAGCACCCGACTAGCGGGTATCTACGAGCAGTACTTC.

This clonotype was detected many times. The chain is built from TRBV2 and TRBJ2-7, with D tentatively TRBD1 or TRBD2 (5 bases each). CDR1 and CDR2 from the germline V gene are SNHLY and FYNNEI. Between the trimmed V and J ends, which lost 6 bases and 4 bases, there was a span of 10 bases. The CDR3 has 12 amino acids. In DNA form, the CDR3 reads TGTGCCAGCAGGGGACCAGGGTACGAGCAGTACTTC. This gives the protein CASRGPGYEQYF.

This chain connects TRBV7-3 to TRBJ2-1, with 7 nucleotides matching TRBD2. Germline trimming cut 2 bases from V and 9 bases from J; bases unmatched to any gene: 7. This CDR3 has 14 residues. The germline CDR1 and CDR2 sequences are SGHTA and FQGTGA. As DNA, the CDR3 is TGTGCCAGCAGCTTAGAGGGAGGGCGGGGTGAGCAGTTCTTC. Its translation: CASSLEGGRGEQFF. Drawing the rest from reference TRBV7-3 and TRBJ2-1, the complete variable domain is GAGVSQTPSNKVTEKGKYVELRCDPISGHTALYWYRQSLGQGPEFLIYFQGTGAADDSGLPNDRFFAVRPEGSVSTLKIQRTERGDSAVYLCASSLEGGRGEQFFGPGTRLTVL.

This clonotype was observed many times. The chain joins TRBV20-1 to TRBJ2-1; 9 positions match TRBD1. The trim removed 4 bases at V and 0 bases at J, leaving 1 base unmatched. This CDR3 has 14 residues. Germline-derived CDR1 and CDR2 are DFQATT and SNEGSKA (reference sequence). Written as DNA, the CDR3 is TGCAGTGCTACGGACAGGGGCTCCTACAATGAGCAGTTCTTC. Protein: CSATDRGSYNEQFF.

This clonotype was seen at least ten times. The chain has TRBV18 and TRBJ2-3, with a tentative D call TRBD1 (5 bases). Trimming shortened V by 8 bases and J by 2 bases, and 17 bases separated the two germline ends. Germline V CDR1 and CDR2: KGHSH, LQKENI. The CDR3 has 15 amino acids. CDR3 sequence reads: CASTPTLGDTDTQYF. DNA of the CDR3: TGTGCCAGCACGCCTACCCTAGGGGACACAGATACGCAGTATTTT.

Many counts were recorded for this clonotype. The chain carries TRBV6-1 and TRBJ2-5; unclear D gene. The CDR3 covers 15 residues. V shed 0 bases and J shed 1 base, with 9 bases lying between them. The germline V gene has CDR1 MNHNS and CDR2 SASEGT. The CDR3 is CASSEALGGQETQYF. As DNA, the CDR3 is TGTGCCAGCAGTGAAGCGCTTGGCGGCCAAGAGACCCAGTACTTC.

This clonotype was picked up one time. The CDR3 DNA reads as TGTGCTAGTGGTTTGAGCGCGGGAACCGGGGAGCTGTTTTTT. Protein sequence: CASGLSAGTGELFF. This chain connects TRBV12-5 to TRBJ2-2; tentative D call: TRBD2 (6 bases). The CDR3 spans 14 residues. Germline V lookup: CDR1 LGHNT, CDR2 FRNRAP. V lost 2 bases, J lost 5 bases, and 9 bases lay in between. Complete variable domain (other parts from reference TRBV12-5 and TRBJ2-2): DARVTQTPRHKVTEMGQEVTMRCQPILGHNTVFWYRQTMMQGLELLAYFRNRAPLDDSGMPKDRFSAEMPDATLATLKIQPSEPRDSAVYFCASGLSAGTGELFFGEGSRLTVL.